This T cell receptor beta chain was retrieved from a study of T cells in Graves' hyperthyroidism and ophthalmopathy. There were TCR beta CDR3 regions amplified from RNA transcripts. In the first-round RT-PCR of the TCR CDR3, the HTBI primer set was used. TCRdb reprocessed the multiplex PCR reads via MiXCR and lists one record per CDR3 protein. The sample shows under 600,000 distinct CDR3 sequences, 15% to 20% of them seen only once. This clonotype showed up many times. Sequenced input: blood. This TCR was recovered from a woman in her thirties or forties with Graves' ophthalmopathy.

CDR3 in DNA: TGTGCCAGCAGTGACCCACAGGTTCGGCGTTTCGTAGAGACCCAGTACTTC. Residues: CASSDPQVRRFVETQYF. The chain carries TRBV2 and TRBJ2-5, with D maybe TRBD1 (5 bases). The CDR3 extends over 17 amino acids. Trimming took 3 bases from V and 4 from J, leaving 21 bases between them. The germline CDR1 and CDR2 sequences are SNHLY and FYNNEI.